A single sample gave rise to the 30 T cell receptor beta chains below, sequenced in a study of blood T cell repertoires in COVID-19. Repertoires were generated with immunoSEQ multiplex PCR, while TCRdb's copy carries only in-frame clones and drops some. The sample holds more than 130,000 clones, roughly 90% seen once. Sequenced sample: peripheral blood. Receptors were obtained from a man aged 50 or older with active or convalescent COVID-19.

The V call is TRBV28, the J call TRBJ2-1; 7 bases line up with TRBD2. V was clipped by 10 bases and J by 6 bases; unmatched bases: 12. The germline V gene has CDR1 MDHEN and CDR2 SYDVKM. The CDR3 sequence is 14 residues long. CDR3 DNA: TGTGCCATCGCAAGAGCGGGAAAGGGCAATGAGCAGTTCTTC. The encoded protein is CAIARAGKGNEQFF.

CDR3 loop: CASSSPSRSRTYEQYF. The DNA for the CDR3 is TGTGCCAGCAGCTCACCCTCGAGGAGCCGCACCTACGAGCAGTACTTC. The rearrangement links TRBV27 to TRBJ2-7; D is ambiguous. CDR1 is MNHEY and CDR2 is SMNVEV in the germline V gene (reference sequence). Trimming shortened V by 6 bases and J by 2 bases, and 20 bases separated the two germline ends. The CDR3 extends over 16 amino acids.

In its sample, this clone was seen a few times. One junction end does not reproduce the germline sequence, and a read error may be involved. This chain uses TRBV30 with TRBJ2-2; the D is unclear. CDR1 is GTSNPN and CDR2 is SVGIG in the germline V gene (reference sequence). This CDR3 is 14 amino acids long. The CDR3 sequence: CAWKVDSNSGELFF. The CDR3 bases are TGTGCCTGGAAAGTAGATTCGAACTCCGGGGAGCTGTTTTTT.

The chain recombines TRBV20-1 with TRBJ2-3; 11 bases align to TRBD2. Germline values: CDR1 DFQATT, CDR2 SNEGSKA (reference sequence). This CDR3 has 15 amino acids. The ends lost 3 bases at V and 2 bases at J; junction bases unmatched: 4. The CDR3 nucleotides read TGCAGTGCTAGTAGACTAGCGGGGATCACAGATACGCAGTATTTT. It specifies CSASRLAGITDTQYF.

The chain has TRBV3-1 (or the pseudogene TRBV3-2) and TRBJ2-2; 10 bases align to TRBD2. Germline values: CDR1 LGHDT, CDR2 YNNKEL (reference sequence). V lost 3 bases and J lost 7; bases outside the gene matches: 5. The CDR3 covers 15 residues. The CDR3 loop is CASSHSGRAFGELFF. Written as DNA, the CDR3 is TGTGCCAGCAGCCACAGCGGGAGGGCCTTCGGGGAGCTGTTTTTT.

V usage is TRBV7-9 and J usage is TRBJ2-1, with 14 positions matching TRBD2. V gave up 6 bases and J gave up 7 bases; unmatched junction bases: 14. The V gene's germline CDR1 is SEHNR and CDR2 FQNEAQ (reference sequence). The CDR3 is 18 amino acids. CDR3 in amino acids: CASRTDTEGLAGENEQFF. CDR3 nucleotide sequence: TGTGCCAGCAGGACTGATACAGAGGGACTAGCGGGAGAAAATGAGCAGTTCTTC.

The CDR3 here is CATSDVQGGPNTDTQYF. Written as DNA, the CDR3 is TGTGCCACCAGTGATGTCCAAGGGGGCCCGAATACAGATACGCAGTATTTT. This rearrangement joins TRBV24-1 to TRBJ2-3; 7 bases are shared with TRBD1. CDR1 is KGHDR and CDR2 is SFDVKD in the germline V gene. V shed 3 bases, J shed 3 bases, and the junction held 11 bases outside the gene matches. The CDR3 is made up of 17 amino acids.

The rearrangement links TRBV15 to TRBJ1-2; tentative D call: TRBD1 (6 bases). CDR3 length: 17 residues. V gave up 5 bases and J gave up 2 bases, with 21 bases separating them. CDR1 is LNHNV, CDR2 YYDKDF, per germline (reference sequence). For the CDR3, the DNA is TGTGCCACCAGCCTTCACTTAAATTCCGGGACAAACTATGGCTACACCTTC. It translates to CATSLHLNSGTNYGYTF.

The J gene is TRBJ1-4, the V gene TRBV9; 8 bases are shared with TRBD1. The CDR3 covers 15 residues. V shed 2 bases and J 5 bases; nucleotides not matched to a gene: 5. Germline CDR1 is SGDLS and CDR2 is YYNGEE. CDR3 coding DNA: TGTGCCAGCAGCGTCCAGGGGGCTTCGAATGAAAAACTGTTTTTT. Encoded protein: CASSVQGASNEKLFF.

V gene TRBV4-1 combines with J gene TRBJ1-5, with 9 bases lining up with TRBD1. V dropped 0 bases and J dropped 4; count of bases not matched to a gene: 7. The germline gives CDR1 MGHRA, CDR2 YSYEKL. The CDR3 consists of 17 residues. The CDR3 is CASSQETTGGGNQPQHF. The DNA for the CDR3 is TGCGCCAGCAGCCAAGAAACGACAGGGGGAGGGAATCAGCCCCAGCATTTT.

The chain carries TRBV5-6 and TRBJ1-5; the D is unclear. V lost 6 bases to trimming and J lost 4 bases, with 14 bases between them. Looked up from germline, CDR1 is SGHDT and CDR2 is YYEEEE. This CDR3 spans 14 amino acids. CDR3 sequence reads: CASTSRGGNQPQHF. The CDR3 region has the DNA TGTGCCAGCACCTCCCGTGGAGGGAATCAGCCCCAGCATTTT.

The V and J genes are TRBV6-5 and TRBJ1-1; D remains unclear. V was clipped by 7 bases and J by 0 bases, with 6 bases between them. Per the germline V gene, CDR1 is MNHEY and CDR2 is SVGAGI. The CDR3 consists of 12 residues. Written as DNA, the CDR3 is TGTGCCAGCACAGGCATGAACACTGAAGCTTTCTTT. Protein: CASTGMNTEAFF.

The V call is TRBV28, the J call TRBJ2-1, with unresolved D. The germline V gene has CDR1 MDHEN and CDR2 SYDVKM. Between the trimmed V and J ends, which lost 1 base and 4 bases, there was a span of 5 bases. The CDR3 is 13 residues long. The DNA for the CDR3 is TGTGCCAGCAGTTTATCGACTTACAATGAGCAGTTCTTC. It yields the protein CASSLSTYNEQFF.

This sequence joins TRBV27 and TRBJ1-1; no definite D call. Germline assignment: CDR1 MNHEY and CDR2 SMNVEV (reference sequence). V was cut by 2 bases and J by 1 base, with 5 bases left in between. The CDR3 is 13 amino acids. CDR3 nucleotide sequence: TGTGCCAGCAGTTTAGTCAAGAACACTGAAGCTTTCTTT. Translating gives CASSLVKNTEAFF.

The J gene is TRBJ2-2, the V gene TRBV11-2; 9 bases align to TRBD2. The CDR3 consists of 16 residues. The J segment lost 6 bases and the V segment lost 6 bases, leaving 11 bases of the junction unmatched. Germline V gene lookup returns CDR1 SGHAT and CDR2 FQNNGV. In DNA form, the CDR3 reads TGTGCCAGCAGTCCTATAGCGGGAGTCAATTCCGGGGAGCTGTTTTTT. It yields the protein CASSPIAGVNSGELFF.

The chain is built from TRBV28 and TRBJ1-5; 7 bases match TRBD1. The CDR3 length is 15 residues. Germline V gives CDR1 MDHEN, CDR2 SYDVKM. With V trimmed by 4 bases and J by 1 base, 4 bases remained unmatched. Here the CDR3 DNA reads TGTGCCAGCAGTTACTCGGGACAGAGCAATCAGCCCCAGCATTTT. Translating it yields CASSYSGQSNQPQHF.

The chain recombines TRBV6-5 with TRBJ1-1; no reliable D call. Trimming shortened V by 5 bases and J by 0 bases, and 13 bases separated the two germline ends. Germline loops: CDR1 MNHEY, CDR2 SVGAGI. The CDR3 runs 15 residues. CDR3 nucleotides: TGTGCCAGCAGTCTTATGAGGGCCCTGAACACTGAAGCTTTCTTT. Its protein is CASSLMRALNTEAFF.

The chain is built from TRBV5-4 and TRBJ2-1, with D perhaps matching TRBD2 (5 bases). CDR1 and CDR2 (germline): SGHNT, YYREEE (reference sequence). V dropped 0 bases and J dropped 0 bases, with 10 bases sitting between them. This CDR3 region has 16 residues. This CDR3 is CASSLGGGSSYNEQFF. The DNA of the CDR3 is TGTGCCAGCAGCTTGGGGGGTGGGAGCTCCTACAATGAGCAGTTCTTC. The full variable domain, its missing parts supplied by reference TRBV5-4 and TRBJ2-1, is ETGVTQSPTHLIKTRGQQVTLRCSSQSGHNTVSWYQQALGQGPQFIFQYYREEENGRGNFPPRFSGLQFPNYSSELNVNALELDDSALYLCASSLGGGSSYNEQFFGPGTRLTVL.

The chain couples TRBV9 to TRBJ1-6; no clear D. V gave up 3 bases and J gave up 7 bases, with 5 bases separating them. The CDR3 has 12 amino acids. Germline V gives CDR1 SGDLS, CDR2 YYNGEE. CDR3 sequence: CASSASNSPLHF. For the CDR3, the DNA is TGTGCCAGCAGCGCATCAAATTCACCCCTCCACTTT.

This rearrangement joins TRBV3-1 (or the pseudogene TRBV3-2) to TRBJ2-1; 15 positions agree with TRBD2. The CDR3 has 20 residues. The V gene's germline CDR1 is LGHDT and CDR2 YNNKEL (reference sequence). V shed 6 bases, J shed 8 bases, and the junction held 20 bases outside the gene matches. The CDR3 DNA reads TGTGCCAGCAGTTTGGGACTAGCGGGAGGCGTTGTAGGGGTCAGCCATGAGCAGTTCTTC. It is translated as CASSLGLAGGVVGVSHEQFF.

This chain links TRBV15 with TRBJ2-5; D may be TRBD1 (6 bases). In germline, CDR1 is LNHNV, CDR2 YYDKDF (reference sequence). V lost 2 bases and J lost 1, with 8 bases in between. The CDR3 has 14 amino acids. The CDR3 DNA reads as TGTGCCACCAGCAGACCGACAGGCCAAGAGACCCAGTACTTC. Residues: CATSRPTGQETQYF.

This clone was seen only a few times. This chain joins TRBV6-2 or TRBV6-3 and TRBJ1-2; 10 positions agree with TRBD1. CDR3 length equals 12 residues. Germline assignment: CDR1 MNHEY and CDR2 SVGEGT. The junction had 1 base not matched to a gene; V was cut back by 4 bases and J by 8 bases. Here the CDR3 DNA reads TGTGCCAGCAGTTTGACAGGGGGCGGCTACACCTTC. It translates to CASSLTGGGYTF.

The chain uses TRBV24-1 and TRBJ2-3; 10 bases match TRBD2. CDR1 is KGHDR, CDR2 SFDVKD, per germline. J gave up 0 bases and V 3 bases, and 14 bases lay outside the gene matches. The CDR3 covers 20 residues. The CDR3 sequence: CATSDTPSGSPSWSTDTQYF. CDR3 DNA sequence: TGTGCCACCAGTGATACCCCTAGCGGGAGTCCCTCCTGGAGCACAGATACGCAGTATTTT.

This chain joins TRBV5-5 and TRBJ1-2, with TRBD1 identical over 12 bases. The CDR3 covers 16 residues. Per germline, CDR1 SGHKS and CDR2 YYEKEE (reference sequence). V gave up 4 bases and J gave up 5 bases; unmatched junction bases: 9. This CDR3 is CASSHRGTGGEYGYTF. For the CDR3, the DNA is TGTGCCAGCAGCCACCGTGGGACAGGGGGCGAGTATGGCTACACCTTC.

J is TRBJ2-3 and V is TRBV29-1; 12 bases map to TRBD2. J was trimmed by 5 bases and V by 7 bases; bases with no gene match: 7. The CDR3 is 14 residues long. CDR1 SQVTM and CDR2 ANQGSEA come from the germline V gene. As DNA, the CDR3 is TGCAGCGACGCTGGACTAGCGGGACAAGATACGCAGTATTTT. Amino acids: CSDAGLAGQDTQYF.

This clone was detected a few times. This chain joins TRBV6-1 and TRBJ1-1; D is undetermined. V was pared by 0 bases and J by 8 bases, with 7 bases between. The length of the CDR3 is 12 residues. Germline V gene sequence: CDR1 MNHNS, CDR2 SASEGT. CDR3 nucleotides: TGTGCCAGCAGTGAAGCCCTGTCCGAAGCTTTCTTT. As protein: CASSEALSEAFF.

This rearrangement joins TRBV24-1 to TRBJ2-2, with D perhaps TRBD1 (6 bases). Trimming shortened V by 0 bases and J by 1 base, and 8 bases separated the two germline ends. The CDR3 length is 16 residues. Germline assignment: CDR1 KGHDR and CDR2 SFDVKD. The CDR3 nucleotides are TGTGCCACCAGTGATTTGGGACAGAGGAACACCGGGGAGCTGTTTTTT. Protein product: CATSDLGQRNTGELFF.

V gene TRBV7-3 combines with J gene TRBJ1-2; D not certain. V lost 0 bases to trimming and J lost 2 bases, with 7 bases between them. This CDR3 has 14 amino acids. Germline CDR1 and CDR2: SGHTA and FQGTGA. The CDR3 DNA follows: TGTGCCAGCAGCTTAACTGGCACGAACTATGGCTACACCTTC. Its translation is CASSLTGTNYGYTF.

The chain is built from TRBV28 and TRBJ2-1, with 10 nucleotides matching TRBD2. Germline V gives CDR1 MDHEN, CDR2 SYDVKM. This CDR3 is built from 15 residues. V dropped 5 bases and J dropped 7; count of bases not matched to a gene: 8. CDR3 DNA sequence: TGTGCCAGCAGTACTCGAGCGGGAGGGTATAATGAGCAGTTCTTC. This codes for CASSTRAGGYNEQFF.

This rearrangement joins TRBV9 to TRBJ1-5; no definite D call. The V gene's germline CDR1 is SGDLS and CDR2 YYNGEE. Trimming took 3 bases from V and 1 from J, leaving 8 bases between them. CDR3 length: 14 residues. CDR3 residues: CASSAGSSNQPQHF. The CDR3 nucleotides read TGTGCCAGCAGCGCCGGTTCCAGCAATCAGCCCCAGCATTTT. The full variable domain, rest sourced from reference TRBV9 and TRBJ1-5, is DSGVTQTPKHLITATGQRVTLRCSPRSGDLSVYWYQQSLDQGLQFLIQYYNGEERAKGNILERFSAQQFPDLHSELNLSSLELGDSALYFCASSAGSSNQPQHFGDGTRLSIL.